These 17 T cell receptor beta chains originate from one sample sequenced in a study of tumor and adjacent non-tumor tissue in lung cancer. No cell sorting was done before RNA was extracted from the tissue. Distant lung tissue was collected more than 3 cm away from the tumor edge. A modified ARM-PCR protocol with three rounds of nested PCR amplified TCRbeta. Each CDR3 protein is one row after TCRdb ran MiXCR on the multiplex PCR reads. The top ten clones hold about 20% of a sample with over 100,000 distinct CDR3 sequences, roughly three fifths of them seen once. Sample: distant non-tumor lung tissue. These receptors were taken from a man in his sixties with non-small cell lung cancer.

In this sample, this clonotype turned up many times. The V gene is TRBV12-3 or TRBV12-4, the J gene TRBJ1-1, with D hard to call. V was shortened by 1 base and J by 2 bases, with 5 bases between the two germline ends. This CDR3 comprises 13 residues. The CDR3: CASSLVINTEAFF. CDR3 coding DNA: TGTGCCAGCAGTTTAGTTATTAACACTGAAGCTTTCTTT.

As regards this clonotype: One junction end disagrees with the germline gene, perhaps due to a read error. The chain carries TRBV4-1 and TRBJ2-3; possibly TRBD1 or TRBD2 for D (5 bases each). Germline V gene sequence: CDR1 MGHRA, CDR2 YSYEKL. The CDR3 consists of 15 residues. The CDR3 is CASSQRGEGPDTQYF. The CDR3 DNA sequence: TGCGCCAGCAGCCAGCGAGGAGAGGGGCCAGATACACAGTATTTT.

Comment on this clonotype: A junction boundary mismatches the germline segment, possibly from a read error. The V call is TRBV28, the J call TRBJ1-2; no reliable D call. The CDR3 runs to 13 residues. Germline-derived CDR1 and CDR2 are MDHEN and SYDVKM. The CDR3 DNA sequence: TGTGCCAGCAGTTCTGTGATGGCTTATGGCTACGCCTTC. Translating it yields CASSSVMAYGYAF.

This rearrangement joins TRBV20-1 to TRBJ1-2; no clear D gene. Germline V lookup: CDR1 DFQATT, CDR2 SNEGSKA (reference sequence). There are 11 residues in the CDR3. V shed 3 bases and J shed 8 bases, with 10 bases lying between them. The CDR3 loop reads CSARDRIGYTF. Here the CDR3 DNA reads TGCAGTGCTAGGGACCGGATCGGCTACACCTTC.

The genes are TRBV24-1 and TRBJ1-6, with D possibly TRBD1 on 5 matching bases. The CDR3 totals 16 residues. V lost 7 bases to trimming and J lost 2 bases, with 14 bases between them. The germline V gene encodes CDR1 KGHDR and CDR2 SFDVKD. Written as DNA, the CDR3 is TGTGCCACCAGCCCTTGGCGGGGGACCTATAATTCACCCCTCCACTTT. Its translation is CATSPWRGTYNSPLHF.

In this sample, this clonotype turned up many times. CDR3 residues: CASSEYRTAGELFF. In DNA form, the CDR3 reads TGTGCCAGCAGTGAATATCGAACTGCCGGGGAGCTGTTTTTT. The V and J genes are TRBV6-1 and TRBJ2-2; no clear D. The CDR3 has 14 residues. V dropped 2 bases and J dropped 6 bases, with 10 bases sitting between them. CDR1 MNHNS and CDR2 SASEGT come from the germline V gene.

To note about this clonotype: The junction does not match germline at one end; this may be a read error. The rearrangement links TRBV11-2 to TRBJ2-7; 8 nucleotides agree with TRBD2. This CDR3 has 16 residues. Germline-derived CDR1 and CDR2 are SGHAT and FQNNGV. The CDR3 bases are TGTGCCAGCAGCTTAGATCTAATTAGCGGGAAGTACGAGCACTACTTC. It yields the protein CASSLDLISGKYEHYF.

This clonotype was observed many times. The chain combines TRBV6-2 or TRBV6-3 with TRBJ1-5; D ambiguous. V shed 7 bases and J shed 0 bases, with 13 bases lying between them. The length of the CDR3 is 15 residues. Germline-derived CDR1 and CDR2 are MNHEY and SVGEGT. In DNA form, the CDR3 reads TGTGCCAGCACCGAGGGTGGTTATAGCAATCAGCCCCAGCATTTT. This gives the protein CASTEGGYSNQPQHF.

The table lists this clonotype with a count of one. This chain joins TRBV12-3 or TRBV12-4 and TRBJ1-6; 8 bases map to TRBD1. Trimming took 3 bases from V and 15 from J; bases not matched to a gene: 13. The CDR3 length is 15 residues. CDR3 sequence (DNA): TGTGCCAGCAGTTTCCAGGGGGCGAATCGTGCGGTCCTCCACTTT. Translating gives CASSFQGANRAVLHF.

This rearrangement joins TRBV29-1 to TRBJ2-1; D not resolved. The V end lost 6 bases, the J end lost 7 bases, and 7 bases lay between the germline ends. From germline, CDR1 is SQVTM and CDR2 ANQGSEA. The CDR3 loop spans 10 amino acids. CDR3 coding DNA: TGCAGCGTCTGGCCAAATGAGCAGTTCTTC. Its protein product is CSVWPNEQFF.

This clonotype was recorded once. The chain links TRBV11-2 to TRBJ2-5, with TRBD1 matching over 7 bases. V lost 9 bases and J lost 5; bases outside the gene matches: 15. The CDR3 runs 15 residues. Germline CDR1 reads SGHAT; CDR2 reads FQNNGV. The CDR3, as DNA: TGTGCCAGGAGCGAGAACAGGGGATCGGGGGAGACCCAGTACTTC. It yields the protein CARSENRGSGETQYF.

Ten or more counts support this clonotype. At one of its ends the junction is not consistent with the germline gene, which may arise from a read error. The gene calls are TRBV4-1 and TRBJ2-7; D gene uncertain. The length of the CDR3 is 15 residues. Per germline, CDR1 MGHRA and CDR2 YSYEKL. The CDR3 sequence is CASSQEPARNYEQYF. CDR3 sequence (DNA): TGCGCTAGCAGCCAAGAACCGGCGAGAAACTACGAGCAGTACTTC.

Of note for this clonotype: This sequence may be a read error, since a much larger clone differs from it by one base. The CDR3 nucleotides read TGTGCCAGCACCAAGACCTGGGGGGCTTCGGGAAACACCATATATTTT. Its translation is CASTKTWGASGNTIYF. V is TRBV7-8 and J is TRBJ1-3; D might be TRBD1 (6 bases). The CDR3 length is 16 residues. Looked up from germline, CDR1 is SGHVS and CDR2 is FQNEAQ. Trimming took off 7 bases at V and 4 bases at J, with 20 bases between the two ends.

Comment on this clonotype: An end of the junction differs from the germline gene, which may be a read error. The J gene is TRBJ2-7, the V gene TRBV29-1, with D hard to call. Germline-derived CDR1 and CDR2 are SQVTM and ANQGSEA. This CDR3 is 13 amino acids long. This chain's CDR3 is CSIEVGGEYGRYF. The CDR3, as DNA: TGCAGCATTGAAGTTGGCGGAGAATACGGGCGGTACTTC.

This clonotype has just a few counts. One base away lies a much larger clone, so this may be a sequencing read error. V gene TRBV20-1 combines with J gene TRBJ2-3, with D unclear. With 8 bases removed from V and 4 bases from J, the gap between germline ends came to 10 bases. CDR1 is DFQATT and CDR2 is SNEGSKA in the germline V gene (reference sequence). This CDR3 contains 11 residues. The CDR3 reads CSTGEADTQYF. CDR3 in DNA: TGCAGTACTGGAGAAGCAGATACGCAGTATTTT.

The V call is TRBV25-1, the J call TRBJ2-5, with TRBD2 as a possible D gene (6 bases). V lost 8 bases to trimming and J lost 5 bases, with 9 bases between them. The CDR3 loop spans 11 amino acids. Germline V gene lookup returns CDR1 MGHDK and CDR2 SYGVNS. CDR3 bases: TGTGCCAGCGCGGGGTTTGAGACCCAGTACTTC. This codes for CASAGFETQYF.

The sample holds a few counts of this clonotype. It is likely a read error, because the conserved phenylalanine at the end of the CDR3 is missing. This chain connects TRBV18 to TRBJ2-7; D is unclear. Germline V gene data show CDR1 as KGHSH and CDR2 as LQKENI. V gave up 6 bases and J gave up 5 bases, with 5 bases separating them. The CDR3 extends over 10 amino acids. The CDR3 loop is CASSGNEQYI. The CDR3 nucleotides read TGTGCCAGCTCGGGGAACGAGCAGTACATC.